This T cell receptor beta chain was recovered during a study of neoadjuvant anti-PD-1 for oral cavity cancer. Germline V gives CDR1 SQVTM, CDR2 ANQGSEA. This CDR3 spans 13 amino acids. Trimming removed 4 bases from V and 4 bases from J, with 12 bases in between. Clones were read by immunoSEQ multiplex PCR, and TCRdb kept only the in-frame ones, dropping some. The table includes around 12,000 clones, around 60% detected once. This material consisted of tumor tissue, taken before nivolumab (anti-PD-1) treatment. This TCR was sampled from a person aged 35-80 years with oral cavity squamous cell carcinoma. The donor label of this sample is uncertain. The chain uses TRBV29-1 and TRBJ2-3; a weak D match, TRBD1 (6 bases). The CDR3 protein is CSVGDKRSDTQYF. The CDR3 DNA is TGCAGCGTTGGGGACAAGAGGTCAGATACGCAGTATTTT.